This TCR beta chain stems from a study of neurological immune-mediated disorders. The study's findings and limits: Sharing of CDR3 amino acid sequences among expanded clones across subjects was absent, suggesting private repertoires in all groups.

Using its own MiXCR run on the 5' RACE reads, TCRdb lists one record per CDR3 protein. The sample has more than 13,000 distinct CDR3 sequences, roughly 10% seen once. At least ten counts were recorded for this clonotype. Its antigen is still unknown. CDR1 SEHNR and CDR2 FQNEAQ come from the germline V gene (reference sequence). V lost 5 bases and J 3 bases, leaving 14 bases between the germline ends. CDR3 length: 15 amino acids. Healthy controls were blood bank volunteers in Maryland, USA. The rearrangement joins TRBV7-9 to TRBJ1-5; TRBD1 might be the D (5 bases). This TCR was recovered from a middle-aged woman in good health. The material sequenced was PBMCs. The CDR3 DNA is TGTGCCAGCAGCGAAAATACAGGTTCCAATCAGCCCCAGCATTTT. Translated: CASSENTGSNQPQHF.